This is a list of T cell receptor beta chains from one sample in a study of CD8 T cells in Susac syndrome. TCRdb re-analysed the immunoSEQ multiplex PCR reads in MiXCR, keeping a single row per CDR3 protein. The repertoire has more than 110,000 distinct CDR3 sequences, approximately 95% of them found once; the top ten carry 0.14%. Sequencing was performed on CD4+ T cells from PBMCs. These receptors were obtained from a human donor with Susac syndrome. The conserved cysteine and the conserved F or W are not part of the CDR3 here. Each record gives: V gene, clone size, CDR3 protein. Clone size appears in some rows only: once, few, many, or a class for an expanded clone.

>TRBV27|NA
ASSPRLAGGELF
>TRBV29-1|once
SVETGLEQY
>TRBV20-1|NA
SAPKLAQGPEADTQY
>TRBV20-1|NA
SARGGHVQY
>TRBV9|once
ASSAGPPGLISGEQY
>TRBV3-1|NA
ASSQGPPAGYT
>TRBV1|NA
TSSQGLAGGNEQY
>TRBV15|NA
ATSRDRGREQY
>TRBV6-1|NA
ASGQGYTEAF
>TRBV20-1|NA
SARGEGSGSQY
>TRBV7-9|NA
ASSPGTGAGDTQY
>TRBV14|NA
ASSQSRVYYT
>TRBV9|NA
ASSVATVPETQY
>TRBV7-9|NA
ASSPRDGRGNTEAF
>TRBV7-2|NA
ASSSRGGGAGGAYEQY
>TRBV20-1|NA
SASRGGGGVGTQY
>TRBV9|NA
ASSVSPLGRGHTEAF
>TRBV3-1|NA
ASSQGVGGGANVLT
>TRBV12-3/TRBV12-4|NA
ASSLVATGGRRASGETQY
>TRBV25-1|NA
ASSETGTSNNEQF
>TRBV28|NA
ASRRQTYEQY
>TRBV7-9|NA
ASSAWSGANVLT
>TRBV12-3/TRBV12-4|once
ASSYPGTRGETQY
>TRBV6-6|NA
ASLITVGKAF
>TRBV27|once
ATGPVGGVEETQY
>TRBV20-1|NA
SVRELAEYYEQY
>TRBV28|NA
ASTLSTDTQY
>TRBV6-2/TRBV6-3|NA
ASSYAMDLQGHNEQF
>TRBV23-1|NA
ASSTGGQGTYEQY
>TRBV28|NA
ASSGPPGGFGYT
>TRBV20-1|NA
SARDYSGMPDTQY
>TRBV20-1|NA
SAPQNEQF
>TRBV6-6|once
ASSYVVQDGYT
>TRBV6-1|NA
ASSLRGGQTDTQY
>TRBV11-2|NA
ASSLGYSGPQH
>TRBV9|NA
ASSGGQGDEQY
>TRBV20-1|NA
SASIIAGGPSSYNEQF
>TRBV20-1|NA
SVGGGSSYEQY
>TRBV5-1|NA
ASSSGLSSSYNEQF
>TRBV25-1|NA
ASSATGAHQPQH
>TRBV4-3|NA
ASSQDRRQPQH
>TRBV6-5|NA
ASRAQGFGYQPQH